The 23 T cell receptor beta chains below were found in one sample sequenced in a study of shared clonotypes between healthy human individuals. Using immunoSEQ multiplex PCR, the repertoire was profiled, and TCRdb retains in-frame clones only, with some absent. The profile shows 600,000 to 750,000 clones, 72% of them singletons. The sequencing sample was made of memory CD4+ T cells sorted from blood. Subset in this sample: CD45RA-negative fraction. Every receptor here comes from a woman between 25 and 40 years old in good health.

As DNA, the CDR3 is TGTGCCAGTAGTCGGTCGCAGGGAGCTAACTATGGCTACACCTTC. It codes for CASSRSQGANYGYTF. The rearrangement joins TRBV19 to TRBJ1-2, with D possibly TRBD1 on 5 matching bases. Germline CDR1 LNHDA, CDR2 SQIVND (reference sequence). CDR3 length equals 15 residues. The ends were cut back, 5 bases at V and 0 bases at J, with 13 bases in the middle.

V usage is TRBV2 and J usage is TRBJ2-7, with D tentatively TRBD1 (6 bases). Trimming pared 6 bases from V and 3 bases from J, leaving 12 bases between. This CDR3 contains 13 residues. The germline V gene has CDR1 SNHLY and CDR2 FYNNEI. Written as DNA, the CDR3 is TGTGCCAGCAGCCTCCGGGACAACTACGAGCAGTACTTC. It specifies CASSLRDNYEQYF.

CDR3 nucleotide sequence: TGTGCCAGCAGTGAAGCCCGCGGCATTCAGTACTTC. The encoded protein is CASSEARGIQYF. V gene TRBV2 combines with J gene TRBJ2-4, with no clear D. The CDR3 contains 12 residues. V lost 0 bases, J lost 9 bases, and 6 bases lay in between. Germline V CDR1 and CDR2: SNHLY, FYNNEI.

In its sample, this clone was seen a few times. Here the CDR3 DNA reads TGTGCCACCAAGGAGTTTAGAAGCTCCTACAATGAGCAGTTCTTC. Protein sequence: CATKEFRSSYNEQFF. The chain combines TRBV19 with TRBJ2-1; D uncertain. The ends were cut back, 10 bases at V and 0 bases at J, with 16 bases in the middle. CDR3 size: 15 residues. The germline V gene has CDR1 LNHDA and CDR2 SQIVND (reference sequence).

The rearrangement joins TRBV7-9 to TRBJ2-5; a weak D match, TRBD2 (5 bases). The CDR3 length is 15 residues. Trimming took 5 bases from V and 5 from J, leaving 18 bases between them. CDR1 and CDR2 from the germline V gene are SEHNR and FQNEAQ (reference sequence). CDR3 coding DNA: TGTGCCAGCAGCCCCAATGCACTAGTCCAGGAGACCCAGTACTTC. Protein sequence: CASSPNALVQETQYF.

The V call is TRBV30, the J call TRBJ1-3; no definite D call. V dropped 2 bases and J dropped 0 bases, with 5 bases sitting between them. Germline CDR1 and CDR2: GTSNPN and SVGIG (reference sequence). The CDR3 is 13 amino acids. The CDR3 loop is CAWSRSSGNTIYF. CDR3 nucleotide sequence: TGTGCCTGGAGTAGGAGCTCTGGAAACACCATATATTTT. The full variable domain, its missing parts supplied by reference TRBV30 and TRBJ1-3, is SQTIHQWPATLVQPVGSPLSLECTVEGTSNPNLYWYRQAAGRGLQLLFYSVGIGQISSEVPQNLSASRPQDRQFILSSKKLLLSDSGFYLCAWSRSSGNTIYFGEGSWLTVV.

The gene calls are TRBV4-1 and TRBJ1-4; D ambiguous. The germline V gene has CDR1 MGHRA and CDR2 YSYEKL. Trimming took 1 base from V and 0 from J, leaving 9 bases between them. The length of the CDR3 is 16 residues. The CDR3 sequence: CASSQVAAATNEKLFF. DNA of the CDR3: TGCGCCAGCAGCCAAGTGGCCGCAGCAACTAATGAAAAACTGTTTTTT.

This CDR3 reads CARNSTGPHHEQYF. Written as DNA, the CDR3 is TGTGCCAGGAACTCGACAGGGCCCCATCACGAGCAGTACTTC. V and J are TRBV28 and TRBJ2-7; TRBD1 matches at 7 bases. The CDR3 sequence is 14 residues long. Trimming removed 9 bases from V and 5 bases from J; junction bases left unmatched: 13. From germline, CDR1 is MDHEN and CDR2 SYDVKM. Complete variable domain (other parts from reference TRBV28 and TRBJ2-7): DVKVTQSSRYLVKRTGEKVFLECVQDMDHENMFWYRQDPGLGLRLIYFSYDVKMKEKGDIPEGYSVSREKKERFSLILESASTNQTSMYLCARNSTGPHHEQYFGPGTRLTVT.

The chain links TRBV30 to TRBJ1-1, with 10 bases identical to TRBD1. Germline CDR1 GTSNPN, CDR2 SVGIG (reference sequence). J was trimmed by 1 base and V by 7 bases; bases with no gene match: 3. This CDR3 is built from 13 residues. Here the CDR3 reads CAFGTGANTEAFF. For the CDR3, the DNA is TGTGCCTTTGGGACAGGGGCGAACACTGAAGCTTTCTTT.

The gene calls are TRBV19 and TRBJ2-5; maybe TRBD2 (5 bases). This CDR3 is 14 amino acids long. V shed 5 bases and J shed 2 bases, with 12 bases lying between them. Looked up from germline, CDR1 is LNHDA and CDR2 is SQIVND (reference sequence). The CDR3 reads CASSPVWEQETQYF. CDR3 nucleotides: TGTGCCAGTAGTCCTGTATGGGAGCAAGAGACCCAGTACTTC.

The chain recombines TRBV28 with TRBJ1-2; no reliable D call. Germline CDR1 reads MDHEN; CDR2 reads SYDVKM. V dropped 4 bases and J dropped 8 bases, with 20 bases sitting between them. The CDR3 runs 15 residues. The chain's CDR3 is CASSSYIQANQGYTF. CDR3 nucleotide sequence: TGTGCCAGCAGTTCTTACATTCAGGCGAACCAGGGCTACACCTTC.

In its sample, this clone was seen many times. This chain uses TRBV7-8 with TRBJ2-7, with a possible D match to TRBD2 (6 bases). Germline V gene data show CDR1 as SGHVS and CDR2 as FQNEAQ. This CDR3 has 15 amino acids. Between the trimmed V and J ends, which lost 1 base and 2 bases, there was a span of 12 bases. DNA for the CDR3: TGTGCCAGCAGCTTAGTGGAGGGGTCCCCCTACGAGCAGTACTTC. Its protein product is CASSLVEGSPYEQYF.

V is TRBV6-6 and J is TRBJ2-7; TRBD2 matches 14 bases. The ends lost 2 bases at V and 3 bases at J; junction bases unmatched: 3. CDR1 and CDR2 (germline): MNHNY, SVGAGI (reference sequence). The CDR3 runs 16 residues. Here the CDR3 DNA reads TGTGCCAGCAGTTACCCTGGGACTAGCGGGAGCTACGAGCAGTACTTC. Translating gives CASSYPGTSGSYEQYF.

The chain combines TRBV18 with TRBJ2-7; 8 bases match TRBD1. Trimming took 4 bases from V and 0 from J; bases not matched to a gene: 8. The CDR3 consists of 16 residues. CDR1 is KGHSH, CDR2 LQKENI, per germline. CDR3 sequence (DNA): TGTGCCAGCTCACAACTATCAGGGACAGGCTCCTACGAGCAGTACTTC. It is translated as CASSQLSGTGSYEQYF.

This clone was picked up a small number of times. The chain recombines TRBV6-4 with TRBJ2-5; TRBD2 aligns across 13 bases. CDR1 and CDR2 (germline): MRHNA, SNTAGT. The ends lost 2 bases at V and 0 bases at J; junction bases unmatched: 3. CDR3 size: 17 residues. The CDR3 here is CASSDPTSGGYQETQYF. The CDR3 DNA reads TGTGCCAGCAGTGACCCGACTAGCGGGGGGTACCAAGAGACCCAGTACTTC.

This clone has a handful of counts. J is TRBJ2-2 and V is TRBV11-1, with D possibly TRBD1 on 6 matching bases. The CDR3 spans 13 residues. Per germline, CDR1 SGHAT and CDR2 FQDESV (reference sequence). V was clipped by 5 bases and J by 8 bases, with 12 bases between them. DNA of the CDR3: TGTGCCAGCAGCCCCAGGGGCGGAGGGGAGCTGTTTTTT. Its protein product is CASSPRGGGELFF.

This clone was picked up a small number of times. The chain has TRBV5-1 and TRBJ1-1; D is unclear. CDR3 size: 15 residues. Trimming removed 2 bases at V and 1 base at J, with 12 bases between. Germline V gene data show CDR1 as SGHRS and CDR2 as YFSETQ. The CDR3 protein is CASSFNDDGNTEAFF. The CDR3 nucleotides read TGCGCCAGCAGCTTTAATGACGACGGGAACACTGAAGCTTTCTTT.

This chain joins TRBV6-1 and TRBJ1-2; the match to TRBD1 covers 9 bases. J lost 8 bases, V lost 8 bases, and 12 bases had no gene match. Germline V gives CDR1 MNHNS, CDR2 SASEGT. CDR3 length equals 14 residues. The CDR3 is CASGISGTGLGYTF. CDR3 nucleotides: TGTGCCAGCGGAATATCCGGGACAGGGCTCGGCTACACCTTC.

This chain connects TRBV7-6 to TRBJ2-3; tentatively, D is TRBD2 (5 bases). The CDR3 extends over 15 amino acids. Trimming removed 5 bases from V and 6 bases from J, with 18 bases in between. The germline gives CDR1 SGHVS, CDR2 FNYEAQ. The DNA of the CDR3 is TGTGCCAGCAGCCCTATAGGGAGCCAGTCGGATACGCAGTATTTT. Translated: CASSPIGSQSDTQYF.

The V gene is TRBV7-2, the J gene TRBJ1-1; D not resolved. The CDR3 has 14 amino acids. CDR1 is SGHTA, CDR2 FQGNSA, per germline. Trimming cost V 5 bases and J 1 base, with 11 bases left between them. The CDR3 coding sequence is TGTGCCAGCAGCCGTCGTGCAGCGAACACTGAAGCTTTCTTT. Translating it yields CASSRRAANTEAFF.

The DNA for the CDR3 is TGTGCCAGCTCATACGACCGAGAGCAGTACTTC. Translated: CASSYDREQYF. The rearrangement uses TRBV18 and TRBJ2-7; no clear D. Germline assignment: CDR1 KGHSH and CDR2 LQKENI. The CDR3 length is 11 residues. V lost 5 bases, J lost 7 bases, and 9 bases lay in between. The full variable domain, with the rest looked up from reference TRBV18 and TRBJ2-7, is NAGVMQNPRHLVRRRGQEARLRCSPMKGHSHVYWYRQLPEEGLKFMVYLQKENIIDESGMPKERFSAEFPKEGPSILRIQQVVRGDSAAYFCASSYDREQYFGPGTRLTVT.

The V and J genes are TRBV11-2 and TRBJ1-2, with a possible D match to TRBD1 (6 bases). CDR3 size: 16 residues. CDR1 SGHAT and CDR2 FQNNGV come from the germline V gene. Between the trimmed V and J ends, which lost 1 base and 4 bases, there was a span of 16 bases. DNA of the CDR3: TGTGCCAGCAGCTTAGTTATCAGACAGGTCGCCTATGGCTACACCTTC. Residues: CASSLVIRQVAYGYTF. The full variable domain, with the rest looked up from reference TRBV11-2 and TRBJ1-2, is EAGVAQSPRYKIIEKRQSVAFWCNPISGHATLYWYQQILGQGPKLLIQFQNNGVVDDSQLPKDRFSAERLKGVDSTLKIQPAKLEDSAVYLCASSLVIRQVAYGYTFGSGTRLTVV.

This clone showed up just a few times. The CDR3 reads CASSIRYDRGAVQFF. The CDR3 DNA reads as TGTGCCAGTAGTATACGATACGACAGGGGCGCGGTTCAGTTCTTC. The chain uses TRBV19 and TRBJ2-1, with TRBD1 matching 8 bases. V lost 2 bases, J lost 13 bases, and 13 bases stayed unmatched. The CDR3 length is 15 residues. Germline V gene sequence: CDR1 LNHDA, CDR2 SQIVND (reference sequence).